This T cell receptor beta chain is drawn from a study of cytotoxic CD8 clonotypes in ibrutinib-treated CLL. The wider study: Among patients, some 24 responded partially and 2 completely; around 15 then stayed remitted and around 12 progressed after median about six years.

The CDR3 consists of 12 residues. Looked up from germline, CDR1 is MNHEY and CDR2 is SVGAGI. Trimming cost V 6 bases and J 1 base, with 6 bases left between them. Study-wide points: Age-matched healthy donor levels were exceeded by baseline clonality, which tracked circulating CD8+ T-cell counts. Sampling times, which were not matched between the groups, differed between sustained-remission patients and progressing patients.

Libraries were prepared by immunoSEQ multiplex PCR; TCRdb keeps only in-frame clonotypes and omits some of them. The sample has some 200,000 clones; roughly three quarters are singletons. Notes on this clone: Its antigen remains unidentified.

The gene calls are TRBV6-5 and TRBJ1-1, with D hard to call. This receptor was obtained from a human donor with chronic lymphocytic leukemia. The starting material was PBMCs, obtained after 12 months of ibrutinib treatment. CDR3 sequence: CASRFQNTEAFF. The CDR3 bases are TGTGCCAGCAGATTCCAGAACACTGAAGCTTTCTTT.